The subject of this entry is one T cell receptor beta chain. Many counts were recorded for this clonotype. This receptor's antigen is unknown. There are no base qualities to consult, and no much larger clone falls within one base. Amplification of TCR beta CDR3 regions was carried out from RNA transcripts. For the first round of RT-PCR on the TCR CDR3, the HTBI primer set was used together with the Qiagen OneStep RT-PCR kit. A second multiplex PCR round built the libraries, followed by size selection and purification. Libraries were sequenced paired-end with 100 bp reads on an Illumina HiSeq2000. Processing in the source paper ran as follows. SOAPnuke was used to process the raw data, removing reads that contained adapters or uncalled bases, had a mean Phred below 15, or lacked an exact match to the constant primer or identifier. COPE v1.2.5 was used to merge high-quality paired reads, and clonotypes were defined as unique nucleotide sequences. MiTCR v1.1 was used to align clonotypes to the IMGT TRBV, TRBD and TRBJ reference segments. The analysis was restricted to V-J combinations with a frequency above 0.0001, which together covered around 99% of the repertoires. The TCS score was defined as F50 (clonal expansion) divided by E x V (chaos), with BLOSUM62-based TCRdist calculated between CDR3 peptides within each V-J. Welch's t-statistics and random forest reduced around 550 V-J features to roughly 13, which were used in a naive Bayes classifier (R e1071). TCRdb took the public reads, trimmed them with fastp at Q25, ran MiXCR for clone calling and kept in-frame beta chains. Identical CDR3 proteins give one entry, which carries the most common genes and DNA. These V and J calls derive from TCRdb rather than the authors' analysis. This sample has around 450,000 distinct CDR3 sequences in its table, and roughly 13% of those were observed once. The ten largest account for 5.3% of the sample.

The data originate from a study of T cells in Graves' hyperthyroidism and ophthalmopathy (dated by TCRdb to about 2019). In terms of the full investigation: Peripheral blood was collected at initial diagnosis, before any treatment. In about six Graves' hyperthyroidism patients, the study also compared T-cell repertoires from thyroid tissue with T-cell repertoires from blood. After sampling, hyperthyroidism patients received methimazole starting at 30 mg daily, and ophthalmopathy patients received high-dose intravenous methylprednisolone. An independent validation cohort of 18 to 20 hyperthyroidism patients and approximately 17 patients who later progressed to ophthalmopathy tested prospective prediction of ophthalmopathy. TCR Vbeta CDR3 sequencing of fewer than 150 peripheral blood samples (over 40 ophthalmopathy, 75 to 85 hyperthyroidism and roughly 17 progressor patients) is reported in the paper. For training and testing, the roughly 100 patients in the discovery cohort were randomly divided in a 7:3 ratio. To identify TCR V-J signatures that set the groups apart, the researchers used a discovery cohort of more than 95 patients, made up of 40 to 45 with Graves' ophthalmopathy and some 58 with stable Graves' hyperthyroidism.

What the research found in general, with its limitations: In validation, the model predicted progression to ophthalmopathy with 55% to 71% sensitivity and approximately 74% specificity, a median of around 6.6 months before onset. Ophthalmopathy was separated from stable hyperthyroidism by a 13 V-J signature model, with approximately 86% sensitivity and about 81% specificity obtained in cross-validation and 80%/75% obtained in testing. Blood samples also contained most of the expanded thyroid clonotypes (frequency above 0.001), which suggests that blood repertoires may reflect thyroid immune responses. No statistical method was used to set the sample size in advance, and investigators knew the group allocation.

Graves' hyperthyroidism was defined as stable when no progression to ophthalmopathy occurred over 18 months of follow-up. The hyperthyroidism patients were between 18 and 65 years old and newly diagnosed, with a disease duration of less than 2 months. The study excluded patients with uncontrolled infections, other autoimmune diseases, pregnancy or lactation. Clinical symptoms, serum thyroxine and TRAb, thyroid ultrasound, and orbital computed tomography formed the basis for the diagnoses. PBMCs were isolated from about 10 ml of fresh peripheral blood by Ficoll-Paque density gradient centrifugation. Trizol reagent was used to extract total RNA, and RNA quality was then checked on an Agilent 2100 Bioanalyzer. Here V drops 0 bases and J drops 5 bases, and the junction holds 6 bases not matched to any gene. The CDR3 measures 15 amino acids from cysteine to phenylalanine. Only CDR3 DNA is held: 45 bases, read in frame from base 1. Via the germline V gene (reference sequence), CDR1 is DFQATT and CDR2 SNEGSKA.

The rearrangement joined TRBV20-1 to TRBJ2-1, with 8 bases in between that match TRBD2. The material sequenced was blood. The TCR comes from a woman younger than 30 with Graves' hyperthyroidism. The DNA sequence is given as TGCAGTGCTAGAGATATGCGGGAGGATAACAATGAGCAGTTCTTC. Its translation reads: CSARDMREDNNEQFF.